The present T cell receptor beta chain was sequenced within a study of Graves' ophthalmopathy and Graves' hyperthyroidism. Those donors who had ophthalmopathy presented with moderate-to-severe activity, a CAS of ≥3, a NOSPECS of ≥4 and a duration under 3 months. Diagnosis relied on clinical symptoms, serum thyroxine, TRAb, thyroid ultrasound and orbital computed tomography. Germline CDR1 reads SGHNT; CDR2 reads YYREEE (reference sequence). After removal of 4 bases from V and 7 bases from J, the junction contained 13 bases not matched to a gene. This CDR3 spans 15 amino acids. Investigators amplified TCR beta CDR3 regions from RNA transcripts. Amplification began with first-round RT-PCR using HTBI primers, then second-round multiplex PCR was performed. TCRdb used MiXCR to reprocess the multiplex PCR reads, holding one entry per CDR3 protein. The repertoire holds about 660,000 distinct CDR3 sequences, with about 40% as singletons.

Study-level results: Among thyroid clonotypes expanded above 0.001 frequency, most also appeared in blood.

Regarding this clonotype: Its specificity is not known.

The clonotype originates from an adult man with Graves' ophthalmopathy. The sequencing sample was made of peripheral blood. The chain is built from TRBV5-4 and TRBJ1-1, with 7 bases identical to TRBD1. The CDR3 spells CASSMNRGAGGEAFF. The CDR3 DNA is TGTGCCAGCAGCATGAACAGGGGCGCAGGGGGTGAAGCTTTCTTT.